This TCR beta chain was captured by sequencing in a study of blood T cell repertoires in COVID-19. For the study at large: T cells, B-cell-depleted T cells, or PBMCs provided the cDNA or gDNA that served as material.

In the original processing: Using reference gene primer amplification, nucleated cell counts were estimated. Assay: immunoSEQ multiplex PCR; the TCRdb copy retains only in-frame clones and omits some. From that table come the V and J calls and clone size; the DNA was used to work out D and trimming. The sample holds under 200,000 clones; 70% to 90% are singletons and the top ten take approximately 5%. V dropped 1 base and J dropped 3; count of bases not matched to a gene: 8. The V gene's germline CDR1 is MNHEY and CDR2 SVGEGT. This CDR3 has 18 residues. Sequenced: peripheral blood. The source of this sequence is a woman aged 80 or older with acute or convalescent COVID-19. The rearrangement joins TRBV6-2 or TRBV6-3 to TRBJ1-4; TRBD1 agrees at 10 bases. CDR3: CASSYFPGQGLSNEKLFF. The CDR3 DNA follows: TGTGCCAGCAGTTACTTCCCGGGACAGGGGCTTTCTAATGAAAAACTGTTTTTT.